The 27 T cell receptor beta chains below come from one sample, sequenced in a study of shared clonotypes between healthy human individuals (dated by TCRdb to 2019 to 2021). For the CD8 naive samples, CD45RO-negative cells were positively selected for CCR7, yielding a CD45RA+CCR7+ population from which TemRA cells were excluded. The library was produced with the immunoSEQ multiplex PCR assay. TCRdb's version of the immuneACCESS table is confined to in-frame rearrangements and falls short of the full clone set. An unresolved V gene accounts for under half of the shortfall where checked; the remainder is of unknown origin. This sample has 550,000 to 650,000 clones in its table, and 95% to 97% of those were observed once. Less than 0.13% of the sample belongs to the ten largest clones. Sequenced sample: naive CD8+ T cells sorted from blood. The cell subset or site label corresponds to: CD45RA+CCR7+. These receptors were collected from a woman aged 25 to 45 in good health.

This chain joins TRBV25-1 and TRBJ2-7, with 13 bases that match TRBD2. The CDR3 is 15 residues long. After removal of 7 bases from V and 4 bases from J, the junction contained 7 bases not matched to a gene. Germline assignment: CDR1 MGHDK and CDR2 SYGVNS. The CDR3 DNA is TGTGCCAGCATAGCCGGGACTAGCGGGACTTACGAGCAGTACTTC. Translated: CASIAGTSGTYEQYF.

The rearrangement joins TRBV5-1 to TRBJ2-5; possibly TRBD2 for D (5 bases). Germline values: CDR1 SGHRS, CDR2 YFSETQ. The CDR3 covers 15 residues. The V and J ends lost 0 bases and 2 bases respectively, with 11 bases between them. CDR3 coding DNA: TGCGCCAGCAGCTTGGCCCGGGATTATCAAGAGACCCAGTACTTC. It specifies CASSLARDYQETQYF.

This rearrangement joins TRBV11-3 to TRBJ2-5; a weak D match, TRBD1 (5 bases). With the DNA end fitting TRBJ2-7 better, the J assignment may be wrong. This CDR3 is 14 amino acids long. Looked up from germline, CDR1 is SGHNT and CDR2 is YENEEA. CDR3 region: CASSSHDRSYEQYF. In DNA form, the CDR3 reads TGTGCCAGCAGCTCCCACGACAGATCCTACGAGCAGTACTTC.

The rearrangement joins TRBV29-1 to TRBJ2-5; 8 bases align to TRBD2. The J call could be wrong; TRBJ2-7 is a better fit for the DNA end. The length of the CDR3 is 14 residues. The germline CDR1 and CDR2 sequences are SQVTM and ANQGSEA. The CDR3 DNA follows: TGCAGCGTTGAGACGGGAGGGATCGACTACGAGCAGTACTTC. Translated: CSVETGGIDYEQYF.

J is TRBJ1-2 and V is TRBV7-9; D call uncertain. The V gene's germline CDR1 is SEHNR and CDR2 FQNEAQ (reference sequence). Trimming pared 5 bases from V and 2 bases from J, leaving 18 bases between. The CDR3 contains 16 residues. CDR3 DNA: TGTGCCAGCAGCCCTCCTTGGGCCGTGCTAAACTATGGCTACACCTTC. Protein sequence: CASSPPWAVLNYGYTF.

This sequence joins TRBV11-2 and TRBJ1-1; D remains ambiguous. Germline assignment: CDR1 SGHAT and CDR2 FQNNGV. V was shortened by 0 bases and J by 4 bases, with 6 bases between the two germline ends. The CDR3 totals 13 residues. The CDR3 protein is CASSLDRSTEAFF. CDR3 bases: TGTGCCAGCAGCTTAGACCGGTCCACTGAAGCTTTCTTT.

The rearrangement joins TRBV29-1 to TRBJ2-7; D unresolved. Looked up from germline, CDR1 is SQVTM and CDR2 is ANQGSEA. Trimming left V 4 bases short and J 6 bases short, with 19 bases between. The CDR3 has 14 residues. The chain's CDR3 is CSVVPGFSHGEQYF. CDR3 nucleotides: TGCAGCGTTGTACCCGGGTTCTCTCACGGCGAGCAGTACTTC.

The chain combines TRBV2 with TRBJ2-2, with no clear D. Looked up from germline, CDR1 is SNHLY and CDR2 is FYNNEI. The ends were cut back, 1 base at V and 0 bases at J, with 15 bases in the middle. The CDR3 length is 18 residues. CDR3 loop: CASSEGRAPFANTGELFF. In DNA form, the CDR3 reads TGTGCCAGCAGTGAAGGTCGGGCCCCGTTCGCGAACACCGGGGAGCTGTTTTTT.

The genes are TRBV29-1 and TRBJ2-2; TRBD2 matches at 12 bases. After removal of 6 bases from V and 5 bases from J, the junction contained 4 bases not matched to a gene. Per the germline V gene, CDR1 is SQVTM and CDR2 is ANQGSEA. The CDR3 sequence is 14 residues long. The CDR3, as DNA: TGCAGCGTGGCTAGCGGGAGGGGTACCGGGGAGCTGTTTTTT. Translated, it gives CSVASGRGTGELFF.

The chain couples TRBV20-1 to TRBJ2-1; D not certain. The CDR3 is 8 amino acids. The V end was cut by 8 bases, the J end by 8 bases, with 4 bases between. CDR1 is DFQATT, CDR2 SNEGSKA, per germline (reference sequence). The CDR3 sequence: CSLYEQFF. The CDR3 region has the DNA TGCAGTCTATATGAGCAGTTCTTC.

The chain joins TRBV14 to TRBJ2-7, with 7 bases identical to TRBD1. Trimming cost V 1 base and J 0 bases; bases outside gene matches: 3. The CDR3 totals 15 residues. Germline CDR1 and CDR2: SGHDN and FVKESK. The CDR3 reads CASSQATGISYEQYF. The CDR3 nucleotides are TGTGCCAGCAGCCAAGCGACAGGGATCTCCTACGAGCAGTACTTC.

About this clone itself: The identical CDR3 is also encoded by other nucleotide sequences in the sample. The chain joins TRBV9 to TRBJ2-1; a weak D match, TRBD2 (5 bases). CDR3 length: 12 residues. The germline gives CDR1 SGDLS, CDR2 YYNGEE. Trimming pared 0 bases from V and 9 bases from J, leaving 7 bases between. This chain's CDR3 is CASSVVGSEQFF. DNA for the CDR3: TGTGCCAGCAGCGTAGTTGGGAGTGAGCAGTTCTTC.

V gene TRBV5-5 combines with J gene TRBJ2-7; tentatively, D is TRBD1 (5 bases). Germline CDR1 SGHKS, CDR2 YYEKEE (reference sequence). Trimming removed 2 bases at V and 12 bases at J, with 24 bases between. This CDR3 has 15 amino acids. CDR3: CASSFTRQLREGMYF. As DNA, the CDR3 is TGTGCCAGCAGCTTTACGAGACAGCTCAGGGAAGGAATGTACTTC.

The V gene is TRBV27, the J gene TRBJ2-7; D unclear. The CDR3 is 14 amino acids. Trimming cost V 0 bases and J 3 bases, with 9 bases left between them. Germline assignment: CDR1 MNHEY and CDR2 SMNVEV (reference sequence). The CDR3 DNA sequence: TGTGCCAGCAGTTTATCGAGTCCGGTCTACGAGCAGTACTTC. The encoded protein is CASSLSSPVYEQYF.

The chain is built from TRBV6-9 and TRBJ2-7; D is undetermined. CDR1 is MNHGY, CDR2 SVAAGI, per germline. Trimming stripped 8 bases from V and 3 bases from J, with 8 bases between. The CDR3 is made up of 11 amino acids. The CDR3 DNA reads TGTGCCAGCGTCCTTTTCTACGAGCAGTACTTC. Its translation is CASVLFYEQYF.

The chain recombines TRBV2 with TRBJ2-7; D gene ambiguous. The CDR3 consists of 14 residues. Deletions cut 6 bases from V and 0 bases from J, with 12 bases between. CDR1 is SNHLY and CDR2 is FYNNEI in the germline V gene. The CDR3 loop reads CASRGWPDSYEQYF. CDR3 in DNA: TGTGCCAGCAGAGGATGGCCAGACTCCTACGAGCAGTACTTC.

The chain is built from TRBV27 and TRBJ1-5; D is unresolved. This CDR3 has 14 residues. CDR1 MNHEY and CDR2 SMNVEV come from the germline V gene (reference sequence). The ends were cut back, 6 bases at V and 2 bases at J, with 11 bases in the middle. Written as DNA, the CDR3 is TGTGCCAGCAGGCCGCTAGGTGGCAATCAGCCCCAGCATTTT. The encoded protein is CASRPLGGNQPQHF.

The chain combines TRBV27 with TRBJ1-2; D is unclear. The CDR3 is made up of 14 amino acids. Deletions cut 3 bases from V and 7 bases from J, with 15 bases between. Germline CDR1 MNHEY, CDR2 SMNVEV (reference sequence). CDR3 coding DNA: TGTGCCAGCAGTTTTGGAAAGAAATTAGCTGGCTACACCTTC. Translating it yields CASSFGKKLAGYTF.

CDR3 sequence reads: CASSSEGALSSYGYTF. The CDR3 DNA reads TGTGCCAGCAGCTCCGAGGGGGCGCTTTCTAGCTATGGCTACACCTTC. This chain links TRBV5-4 with TRBJ1-2, with 7 bases lining up with TRBD1. The V and J ends lost 3 bases and 4 bases, in that order; junction bases with no gene match: 12. The CDR3 is 16 residues long. Germline-derived CDR1 and CDR2 are SGHNT and YYREEE (reference sequence).

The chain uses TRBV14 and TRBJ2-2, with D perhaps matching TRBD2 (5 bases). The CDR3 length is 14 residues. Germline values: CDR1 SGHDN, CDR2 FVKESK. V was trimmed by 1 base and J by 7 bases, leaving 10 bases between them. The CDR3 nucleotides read TGTGCCAGCAGCCAAGCTTCCGAGGGCGGGGAGCTGTTTTTT. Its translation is CASSQASEGGELFF.

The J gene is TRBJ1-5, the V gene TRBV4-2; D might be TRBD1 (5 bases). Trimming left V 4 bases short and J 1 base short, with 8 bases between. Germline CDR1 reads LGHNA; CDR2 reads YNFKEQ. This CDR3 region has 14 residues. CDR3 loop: CASSPHRSNQPQHF. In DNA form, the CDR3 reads TGTGCCAGCAGCCCCCACAGGAGCAATCAGCCCCAGCATTTT.

The CDR3 loop reads CASSSPDREEQYF. DNA of the CDR3: TGCGCCAGCAGCTCCCCGGACAGGGAAGAGCAGTACTTC. The gene calls are TRBV5-1 and TRBJ2-7; 8 bases line up with TRBD1. Germline assignment: CDR1 SGHRS and CDR2 YFSETQ. The ends lost 3 bases at V and 7 bases at J; junction bases unmatched: 6. The CDR3 contains 13 residues.

The CDR3 DNA follows: TGTGCCAGCAATGGACTAGCGGGAGTTGAGCAGTTCTTC. As protein: CASNGLAGVEQFF. V and J are TRBV27 and TRBJ2-1, with TRBD2 matching 13 bases. Germline V gives CDR1 MNHEY, CDR2 SMNVEV (reference sequence). The CDR3 is made up of 13 amino acids. The ends lost 7 bases at V and 9 bases at J; junction bases unmatched: 3.

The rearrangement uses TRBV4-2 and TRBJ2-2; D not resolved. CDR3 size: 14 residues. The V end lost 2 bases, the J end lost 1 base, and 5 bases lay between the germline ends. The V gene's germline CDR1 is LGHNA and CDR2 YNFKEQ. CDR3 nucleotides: TGTGCCAGCAGCCAAAGACAGAACACCGGGGAGCTGTTTTTT. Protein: CASSQRQNTGELFF.

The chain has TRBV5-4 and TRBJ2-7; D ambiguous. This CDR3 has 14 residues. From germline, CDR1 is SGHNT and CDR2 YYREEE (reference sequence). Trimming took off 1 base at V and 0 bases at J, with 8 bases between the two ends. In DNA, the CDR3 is TGTGCCAGCAGCTTGAATACTCACTCCTACGAGCAGTACTTC. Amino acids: CASSLNTHSYEQYF. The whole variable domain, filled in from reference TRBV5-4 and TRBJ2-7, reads ETGVTQSPTHLIKTRGQQVTLRCSSQSGHNTVSWYQQALGQGPQFIFQYYREEENGRGNFPPRFSGLQFPNYSSELNVNALELDDSALYLCASSLNTHSYEQYFGPGTRLTVT.

The CDR3 coding sequence is TGTGCCAGCAGCTTAACGAGGGGCGCTTTCAGCTCCTACGAGCAGTACTTC. As protein: CASSLTRGAFSSYEQYF. The chain has TRBV5-5 and TRBJ2-7, with D perhaps assigned TRBD1 or TRBD2 (5 bases each). This CDR3 contains 17 residues. Germline V gene sequence: CDR1 SGHKS, CDR2 YYEKEE (reference sequence). The ends were cut back, 2 bases at V and 0 bases at J, with 18 bases in the middle.

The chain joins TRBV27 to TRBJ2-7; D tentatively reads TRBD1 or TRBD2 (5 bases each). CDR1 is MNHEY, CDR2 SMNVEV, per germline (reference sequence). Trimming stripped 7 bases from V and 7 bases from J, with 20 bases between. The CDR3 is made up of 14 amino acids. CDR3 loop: CASMPGTPGWEQYF. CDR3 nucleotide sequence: TGTGCCAGCATGCCCGGGACGCCTGGGTGGGAGCAGTACTTC.